This T cell receptor beta chain was profiled in a study of cytomegalovirus exposure and HLA in healthy donors (dated by TCRdb to about 2017). Context from the whole study: An earlier analysis of under 600 of the donors reported about 250 Gb of sequence data and about 100 million unique TCR beta sequences from roughly 200 million T cells. In an earlier analysis of roughly 540 of the donors, high-throughput TCR beta sequencing was used to judge whether each TCR beta V gene segment behaved as functional or pseudogenic. Donor age, sex, ethnicity and CMV serostatus were collected together with the repertoire data. All discovery cohort repertoires had been generated using a single sequencing platform. The study aimed to test whether signatures of past pathogen exposure could be identified by cataloging public T cell receptors. An early release that covered roughly 600 HLA-typed donors contained around 300 gigabases of sequencing data and roughly 84 million unique TCR sequences. To predict cytomegalovirus infection status, the study combined high-throughput TCR immunosequencing, statistical association of individual TCRs with disease status, and machine learning. On average, over 200,000 unique TCR beta nucleotide sequences were sequenced per donor among several hundred genotyped donors of the cohort, with around 19% of those sequences being non-productive. Besides the first cohort of approximately 710 subjects, a separate validation cohort made up of over 95 different subjects was used. In a later genetic analysis, genome-wide SNP genotypes for about 60% of the 666 donors were used, and that subset was treated as a discovery cohort. Roughly five DR-DQ haplotypes were treated as single units for association and clustering because of strong linkage in the cohort. Among the roughly 390 genotyped donors, under 90% belonged to the genetic ancestry cluster associated with self-reported Caucasian donors. Rather than using new phenotypic data, the later analysis identified candidate immune exposures from TCR beta sequences and from how often those sequences occurred across donors. HLA typing covered class I and class II loci at four-digit resolution. In a later analysis, previously published TCR beta repertoires from 500 to 750 donors were re-analyzed and high-resolution HLA genotyping was added so that TCR occurrence patterns could be studied. The study used immunosequencing to profile the T cell repertoires of several hundred subjects and linked those repertoires to cytomegalovirus serostatus. The number of typed donors differed by locus: about 629-640 for A, B, C, DRB1 and DQB1; some 540 for DQA1; some 590 for DPA1; and 450 to 480 for DPB1.

Only a few counts were recorded for this clone. The antigen it binds to is not known. Base-call qualities are not available, and no considerably larger clone is one nucleotide away. In total, 600 or so healthy bone marrow donors made up the cohort. At the time of sampling, every cohort member was nominally healthy, though immune exposures that went unrecorded were likely present. The donor was CMV seropositive and belonged to the group of some 290 seropositive cohort members. Every donor gave a peripheral blood sample, and the peripheral blood mononuclear cells from that sample were used for TCR beta sequencing. Genomic DNA extraction from the blood cell samples was performed with the Qiagen DNeasy Blood Extraction Kit. General study outcomes and caveats: Across donors, most TCR sequences were observed very rarely, whereas some public TCRs were present in many individuals. A later genetic analysis associated a missense DCLRE1C variant with V-gene and J-gene trimming of TCR beta chains, and an independent cohort replicated the association. A later genetic analysis reported fewer N-insertions in productive TCRs among donors in an Asian-associated ancestry cluster than the roughly 700-donor mean. Three of the identified cytomegalovirus-associated TCR beta chains were confirmed in vitro to be specific for cytomegalovirus antigens. Presence/absence analyses assumed roughly uniform sequencing depth across donors, an assumption that may not hold. Because the 87-base-pair reads could not distinguish some IMGT-functional V segments, including TRBV6-2 and TRBV6-3, those segments were excluded. Because counts were too low, about 18 rarely observed V segments, including chromosome 9 orphons, were excluded from the earlier analysis of 587 of the donors. Because HLA typing was missing for some donors at each locus, association tests included only the typed subset. This cohort had only TCR beta chains sequenced, and the lack of alpha or paired-chain data limited which features could be detected. In an earlier analysis of several hundred of the donors, most TCR beta V segments were observed in productive rearrangements about 87% or about 30% of the time, broadly matching IMGT annotations. According to the authors, the approach could potentially be generalized to other disease states and immunological phenotypes. A further reported finding was that TCR beta sequences accurately predicted the HLA-A and HLA-B alleles for most subjects in the first cohort. In a later analysis, TCR association rates were found to vary across HLA loci, with the most associated TCRs seen for DRB1 alleles and the fewest for HLA-C alleles. The only immune exposure information available for the cohort was CMV serostatus. A later analysis found that HLA-associated TCR beta chains were more clonally expanded and had lower generation probabilities than equally common non-associated chains. A later analysis found that most CMV-associated TCR beta chains appeared HLA-restricted, with HLA associations seemingly driven largely by CMV exposure. Strong co-occurrence of HLA alleles, especially DR and DQ, made assigning TCR associations to individual alleles difficult. A cluster of highly shared sequence variants was judged likely to be a technical artifact of the sequencing pipeline. The classifier was reported to diagnose cytomegalovirus status with high specificity and sensitivity in both the original and validation cohorts. The study listed over 150 TCR beta chains as associated with cytomegalovirus. According to a later analysis, parvovirus B19, influenza, CMV and Epstein-Barr virus appeared linked to several top co-occurrence clusters. Linkage disequilibrium might explain the correlated functional status among segregating V segments, but an unknown experimental factor could not be ruled out. In a later analysis, about 17,000 TCR beta sequences were associated with specific HLA alleles at a false discovery rate of 0.05.

Libraries were prepared through the immunoSEQ multiplex PCR assay. The multiplex PCR relied on a mix of 60 forward primers for TCR Vbeta segments and 13 reverse primers for TCR Jbeta segments. A multiplex PCR assay on genomic DNA amplified the CDR3 region of rearranged TCR beta genes. The amplified TCR beta libraries were sequenced on the Illumina HiSeq System as 87-base-pair reads. As for the authors' bioinformatics: A later analysis counted tens of millions of unique TCR beta chains across the 700 or so repertoires, and roughly 10 million of these chains were shared by at least two donors. Raw reads were error-corrected and collapsed into unique sequences with a nearest-neighbor algorithm that merged closely related sequences to remove PCR and sequencing errors. To assign V, D and J gene segments, CDR3 sequences were aligned to IMGT reference sequences. For a sequence to be retained, a match of at least six nucleotides was required to both a V gene segment and a J gene segment. Rearrangements were called productive when the CDR3 lacked stop codons and stayed in frame with V and J; all others were non-productive. Following IMGT convention, CDR3 was defined as the stretch from the second conserved V-encoded cysteine up to the conserved J-encoded phenylalanine. The earlier analysis of 500 to 600 of the donors excluded sequences that lacked an unambiguous match to a single V gene segment. An earlier analysis of about 600 of the donors called V segments functional above 56.7% productive rearrangements and segregating when the between-donor standard deviation exceeded 5%. A statistical classification framework was built for diagnosing cytomegalovirus status from the catalog of TCR beta chain sequences. In a later analysis, TCR nucleotide sequences were compared against IMGT/GENE-DB human TR gene sequences so that V and J genes could be assigned. The TCRdist pipeline was used in a later analysis to assign CDR3 sequences and most-parsimonious VDJ recombination scenarios. In a later analysis, each TCR beta chain was defined by its CDR3 amino acid sequence together with its V-gene family, and reads lacking a unique V-gene family were excluded. As a way to deal with suspected cross-contamination and a sequencing artifact, a later analysis dropped 500 to 700 nucleotide sequences that were highly shared and had low generation probability. For each public chain, a later analysis derived a clonal expansion index from normalized ranks of inferred template counts within each repertoire. A later analysis computed generation probabilities with a VDJ recombination model fitted to out-of-frame rearrangements, and checked the results against IGoR. In a later analysis, TCR-TCR, TCR-HLA and TCR-CMV co-occurrence was scored with hypergeometric tests, and a repertoire-size bias correction was applied to TCR pairs. A later analysis estimated false discovery rates by permuting HLA or CMV assignments 20 times. A later analysis grouped co-occurring TCRs with DBSCAN, adding TCRdist sequence similarity when clustering within HLA-allele-positive subsets. Repertoires with fewer than 30,000 or more than 120,000 public chains were left out of co-occurrence clustering, as were five repertoires with anomalous nucleotide sharing. TCRdb mirrors the immuneACCESS table, restricted to in-frame sequences. Some clones are absent from its copies; in checked studies, under half trace to an unresolved V gene, and the reason for the others is unknown. V and J calls and clone size are copied from that table; D and trimming were computed from the DNA. The sample profile shows about 150,000 clones; over 75% of them were found once. The ten largest make up 5.5% to 6.5% of the sample.

V is shortened by 4 bases, J by 3 bases, and the region joining them spans 12 bases. CDR1 and CDR2, per the germline V gene, are SNHLY and FYNNEI. From the cysteine up to the phenylalanine, the CDR3 has a length of 15 residues. The sequence is cut down to CDR3 DNA, 45 bases in frame from base 1. The receptor was isolated from a woman in her thirties or forties in good health and CMV-seropositive. Sequencing input: PBMCs. Recombination linked TRBV2 to TRBJ2-2; tentative D gene TRBD1, with 7 bases matching. In nucleotides, the sequence is TGTGCCAGCAGTGCATTCAGGGGGGACACCGGGGAGCTGTTTTTT. It is translated as CASSAFRGDTGELFF. When the CDR3 is completed using the reference TRBV2 and TRBJ2-2 genes on either side, the full variable domain is EPEVTQTPSHQVTQMGQEVILRCVPISNHLYFYWYRQILGQKVEFLVSFYNNEISEKSEIFDDQFSVERPDGSNFTLKIRSTKLEDSAMYFCASSAFRGDTGELFFGEGSRLTVL.